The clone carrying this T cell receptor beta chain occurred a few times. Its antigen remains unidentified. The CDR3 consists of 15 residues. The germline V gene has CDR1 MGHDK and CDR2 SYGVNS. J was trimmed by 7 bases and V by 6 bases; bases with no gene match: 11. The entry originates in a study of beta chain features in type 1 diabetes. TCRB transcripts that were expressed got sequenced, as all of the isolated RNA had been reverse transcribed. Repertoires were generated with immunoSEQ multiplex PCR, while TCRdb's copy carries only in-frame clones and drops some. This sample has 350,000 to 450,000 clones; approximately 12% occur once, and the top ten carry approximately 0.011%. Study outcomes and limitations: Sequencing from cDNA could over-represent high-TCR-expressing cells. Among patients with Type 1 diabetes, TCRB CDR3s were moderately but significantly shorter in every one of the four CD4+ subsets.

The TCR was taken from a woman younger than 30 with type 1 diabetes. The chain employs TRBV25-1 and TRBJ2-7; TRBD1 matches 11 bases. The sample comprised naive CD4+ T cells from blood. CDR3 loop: CASSRTGGTMWEQYF. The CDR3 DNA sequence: TGTGCCAGCAGCAGGACAGGGGGCACGATGTGGGAGCAGTACTTC.